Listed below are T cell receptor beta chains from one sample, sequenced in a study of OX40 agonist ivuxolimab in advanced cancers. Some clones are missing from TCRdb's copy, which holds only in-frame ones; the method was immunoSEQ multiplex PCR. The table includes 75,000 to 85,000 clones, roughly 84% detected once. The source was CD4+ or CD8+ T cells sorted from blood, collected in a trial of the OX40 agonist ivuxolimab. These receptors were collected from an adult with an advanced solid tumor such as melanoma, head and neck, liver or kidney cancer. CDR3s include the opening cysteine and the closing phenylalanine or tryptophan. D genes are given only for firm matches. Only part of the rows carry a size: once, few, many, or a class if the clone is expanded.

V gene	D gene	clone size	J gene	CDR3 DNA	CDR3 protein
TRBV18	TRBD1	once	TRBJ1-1	TGTGCCAGCTCACCACGGGACAGGGCCTTTCTGAACACTGAAGCTTTCTTT	CASSPRDRAFLNTEAFF
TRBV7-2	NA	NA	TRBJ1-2	TGTGCCAGCAGCTGGGCCGAGGGTTATGGCTACACCTTC	CASSWAEGYGYTF
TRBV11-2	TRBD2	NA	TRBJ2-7	TGTGCCAGCAGCCCGACTAGCGGCATCTACGAGCAGTACTTC	CASSPTSGIYEQYF
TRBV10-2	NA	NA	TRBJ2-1	TGCGCCAGCAGTAGAACTAACAATGAGCAGTTCTTC	CASSRTNNEQFF
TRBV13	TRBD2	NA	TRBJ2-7	TGTGCCAGCAGACTAGCGGGAGCGGCGGTTGAGCAGTACTTC	CASRLAGAAVEQYF
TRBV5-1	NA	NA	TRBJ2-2	TGCGCCAGCAGGGTTCTAGGTACCGGGGAGCTGTTTTTT	CASRVLGTGELFF
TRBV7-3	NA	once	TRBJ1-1	TGTGCCAGCAGCTTACAGGGCCGCGCGGAAGCTTTCTTT	CASSLQGRAEAFF
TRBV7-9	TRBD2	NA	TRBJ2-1	TGTGCCAGCAGCCCGGGCGGGACTAGCGGGAGCATCTCCTACAATGAGCAGTTCTTC	CASSPGGTSGSISYNEQFF
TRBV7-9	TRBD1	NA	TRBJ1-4	TGTGCCAGCAGCACGGGACAGGGTGATGAAAAACTGTTTTTT	CASSTGQGDEKLFF
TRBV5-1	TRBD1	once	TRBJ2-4	TGCGCCAGCAGCTCTGGGACAGTCCAAAACATTCAGTACTTC	CASSSGTVQNIQYF
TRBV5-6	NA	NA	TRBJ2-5	TGTGCCAGCAGCTCCCACGAGGCGACCCAGTACTTC	CASSSHEATQYF
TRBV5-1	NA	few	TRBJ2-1	TGCGCCAGCAGCTTGGGGGAGACCCAGTTCTTC	CASSLGETQFF
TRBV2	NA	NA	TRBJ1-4	TGTGCCAGTTTCACCGGGACACCAACTAATGAAAAACTGTTTTTT	CASFTGTPTNEKLFF
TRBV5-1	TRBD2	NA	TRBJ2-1	TGCGCCAGCAGCTTGGCCGGCGGGACTAGTCCTAATGAGCAGTTCTTC	CASSLAGGTSPNEQFF
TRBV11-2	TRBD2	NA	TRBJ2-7	TGTGCCAGCAGCTTAGACCCGGGAGGCACCTACGAGCAGTACTTC	CASSLDPGGTYEQYF
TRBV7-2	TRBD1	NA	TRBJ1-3	TGTGCCAGCAGCTTAGACAGGGGAGGCGGAAACACCATATATTTT	CASSLDRGGGNTIYF
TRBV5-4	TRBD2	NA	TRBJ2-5	TGTGCCAGCAGCTTTTTGGGAGGGAAGACCCAGTACTTC	CASSFLGGKTQYF
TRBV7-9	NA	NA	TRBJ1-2	TGTGCCAGCAGCTCCGGGACCTATGGCTACACCTTC	CASSSGTYGYTF
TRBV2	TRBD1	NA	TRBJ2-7	TGTGCCAGCAGTGAAGCTACAGGGGAGAGCTACGAGCAGTACTTC	CASSEATGESYEQYF
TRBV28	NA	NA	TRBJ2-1	TGTGCCAGCAGTTTAGGGCTGGGGCGTGGGCGGAATGAGCAGTTCTTC	CASSLGLGRGRNEQFF
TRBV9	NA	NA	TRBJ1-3	TGTGCCAGCAGCGTAGGTGCACCCAAAGAAGGCAACACCATATATTTT	CASSVGAPKEGNTIYF
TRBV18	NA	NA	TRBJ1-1	TGTGCCAGCTCACGGAATCATGGAGGGGCTTTCTTT	CASSRNHGGAFF
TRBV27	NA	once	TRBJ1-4	TGTGCCAGCAGTTTTGCAGGACCAAATGAAAAACTGTTTTTT	CASSFAGPNEKLFF
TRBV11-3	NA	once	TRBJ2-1	TGTGCCAGCAGCTTGGGAGGTAGGGCTAGCTCCTACAATGAGCAGTTCTTC	CASSLGGRASSYNEQFF
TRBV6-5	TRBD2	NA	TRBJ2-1	TGTGCCAGCAGTTCCCCTAGCGGGAGCAATGAGCAGTTCTTC	CASSSPSGSNEQFF
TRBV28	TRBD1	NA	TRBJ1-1	TGTGCCAGCAGCGCCTTCTCGACAGGGATGAACACTGAAGCTTTCTTT	CASSAFSTGMNTEAFF
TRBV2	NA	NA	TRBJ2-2	TGTGCCAGCAGTGGTCGGACTTCCACCGGGGAGCTGTTTTTT	CASSGRTSTGELFF
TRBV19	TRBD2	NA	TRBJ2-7	TGTGCCAGTAGTACGAGAGGACTAGCGGGAGAGTACGAGCAGTACTTC	CASSTRGLAGEYEQYF
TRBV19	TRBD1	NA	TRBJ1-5	TGTGCCAGTAGTATTGGGAGACAGGGATGGGGACAGCCCCAGCATTTT	CASSIGRQGWGQPQHF
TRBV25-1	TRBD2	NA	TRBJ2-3	TGTGCCAGCAGTGAATCGGTGGGAGGGCCGTCAGATACGCAGTATTTT	CASSESVGGPSDTQYF
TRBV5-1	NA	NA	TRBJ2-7	TGCGCCAGCAGCAAAGGGACCTTACAGAATTCCTACGAGCAGTACTTC	CASSKGTLQNSYEQYF
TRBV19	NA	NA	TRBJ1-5	TGTGCCAGTAGTATTGGAGTCAGCTCGACATTCAATCAGCCCCAGCATTTT	CASSIGVSSTFNQPQHF
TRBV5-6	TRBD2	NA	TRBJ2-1	TGTGCCAGCAGCTTGGTATTTCGGGAGCGGGGTGAGCAGTTCTTC	CASSLVFRERGEQFF
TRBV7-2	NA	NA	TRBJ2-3	TGTGCCAGCAGCTTAGTCGGCGTCGGTACGCAGTATTTT	CASSLVGVGTQYF
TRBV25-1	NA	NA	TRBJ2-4	TGTGCCAGCAGTGAAGCGCGACAGCCGTTTAGCAAAAACATTCAGTACTTC	CASSEARQPFSKNIQYF
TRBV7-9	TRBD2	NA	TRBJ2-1	TGTGCCAGCAGCTTACTAGCGGGAGTTGAGCAGTTCTTC	CASSLLAGVEQFF
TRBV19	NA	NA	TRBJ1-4	TGTGCCAGTAGTATCACCTCAGGGGCCGCAACTAATGAAAAACTGTTTTTT	CASSITSGAATNEKLFF
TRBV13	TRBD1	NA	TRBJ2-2	TGTGCCAGCAGCTCAGGGGACAGGCGCACCGGGGAGCTGTTTTTT	CASSSGDRRTGELFF
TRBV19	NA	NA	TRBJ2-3	TGTGCCAGTAGTCCGGACTACCTCACAGATACGCAGTATTTT	CASSPDYLTDTQYF
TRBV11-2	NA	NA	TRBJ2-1	TGTGCCAGCAGCTTAGACAGGGGTAGAGAGCAGTTCTTC	CASSLDRGREQFF
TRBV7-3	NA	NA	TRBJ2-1	TGTGCCAGCAGCTTAAGGCTAGCTATCGATGAGCAGTTCTTC	CASSLRLAIDEQFF
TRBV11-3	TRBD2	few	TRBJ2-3	TGTGCCAGCAGCTTAGCGCTTCTAGCGGGAATGGATACGCAGTATTTT	CASSLALLAGMDTQYF
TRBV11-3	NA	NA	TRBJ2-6	TGTGCCAGCAGCCTTACGATGTTAACTGGGGCCAACGTCCTGACTTTC	CASSLTMLTGANVLTF
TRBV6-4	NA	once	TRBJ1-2	TGTGGCAGCAGTGACTCAATAGACAACTATGGCTACACCTTC	CGSSDSIDNYGYTF
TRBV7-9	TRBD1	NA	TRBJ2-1	TGTGCCAGCAGCCGCGGACAGGATTGGGATGAGCAGTTCTTC	CASSRGQDWDEQFF
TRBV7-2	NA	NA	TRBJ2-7	TGTGCCAGCAACCCCCAGGGGGGCGGGACCTACGAGCAGTACTTC	CASNPQGGGTYEQYF
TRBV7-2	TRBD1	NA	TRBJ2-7	TGTGCCAGCAGCCCCGGGACAGGGCGCTACGAGCAGTACTTC	CASSPGTGRYEQYF